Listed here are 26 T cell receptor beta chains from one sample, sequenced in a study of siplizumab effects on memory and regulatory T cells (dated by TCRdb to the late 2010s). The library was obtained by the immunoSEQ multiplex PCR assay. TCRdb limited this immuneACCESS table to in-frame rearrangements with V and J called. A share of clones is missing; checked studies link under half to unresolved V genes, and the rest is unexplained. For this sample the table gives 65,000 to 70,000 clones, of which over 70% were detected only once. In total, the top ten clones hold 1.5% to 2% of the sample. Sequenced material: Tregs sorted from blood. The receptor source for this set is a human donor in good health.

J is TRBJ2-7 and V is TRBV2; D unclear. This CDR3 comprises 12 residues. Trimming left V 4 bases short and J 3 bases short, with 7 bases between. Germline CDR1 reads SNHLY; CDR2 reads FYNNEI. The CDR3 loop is CASSAVNYEQYF. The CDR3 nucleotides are TGTGCCAGCAGTGCAGTGAACTACGAGCAGTACTTC.

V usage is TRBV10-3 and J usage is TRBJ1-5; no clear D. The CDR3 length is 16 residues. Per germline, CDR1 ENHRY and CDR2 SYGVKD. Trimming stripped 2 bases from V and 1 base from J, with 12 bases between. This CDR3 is CAISEGRRGSNQPQHF. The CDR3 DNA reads TGTGCCATCAGTGAGGGTAGGCGGGGAAGCAATCAGCCCCAGCATTTT.

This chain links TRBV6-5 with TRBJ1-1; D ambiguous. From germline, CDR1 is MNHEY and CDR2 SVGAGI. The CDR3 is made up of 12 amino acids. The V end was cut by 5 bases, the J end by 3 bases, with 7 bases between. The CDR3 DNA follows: TGTGCCAGCAGTGAGTCTTACACTGAAGCTTTCTTT. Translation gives CASSESYTEAFF.

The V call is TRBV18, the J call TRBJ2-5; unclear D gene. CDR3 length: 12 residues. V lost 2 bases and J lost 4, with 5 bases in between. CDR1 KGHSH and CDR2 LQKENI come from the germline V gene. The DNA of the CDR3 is TGTGCCAGCTCACCATCTCGAGAGACCCAGTACTTC. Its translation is CASSPSRETQYF.

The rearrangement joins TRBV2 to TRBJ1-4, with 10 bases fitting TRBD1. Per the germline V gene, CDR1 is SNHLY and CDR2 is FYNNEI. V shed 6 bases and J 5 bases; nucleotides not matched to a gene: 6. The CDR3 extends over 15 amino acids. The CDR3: CASRRWTGGNEKLFF. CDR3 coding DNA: TGTGCCAGCAGAAGATGGACAGGGGGGAATGAAAAACTGTTTTTT.

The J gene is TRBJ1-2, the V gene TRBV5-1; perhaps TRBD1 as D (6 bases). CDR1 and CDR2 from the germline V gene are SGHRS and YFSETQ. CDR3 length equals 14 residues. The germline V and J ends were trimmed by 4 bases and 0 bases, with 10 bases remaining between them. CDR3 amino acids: CASSVDSSNYGYTF. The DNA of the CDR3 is TGCGCCAGCAGCGTGGACAGCTCTAACTATGGCTACACCTTC.

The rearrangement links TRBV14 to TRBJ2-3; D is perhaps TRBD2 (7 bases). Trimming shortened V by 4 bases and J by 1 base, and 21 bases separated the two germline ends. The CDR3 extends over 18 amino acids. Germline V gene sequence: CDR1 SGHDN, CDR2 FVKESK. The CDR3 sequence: CASSRWTAGIVGTDTQYF. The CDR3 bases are TGTGCCAGCAGCCGGTGGACAGCGGGAATAGTGGGCACAGATACGCAGTATTTT.

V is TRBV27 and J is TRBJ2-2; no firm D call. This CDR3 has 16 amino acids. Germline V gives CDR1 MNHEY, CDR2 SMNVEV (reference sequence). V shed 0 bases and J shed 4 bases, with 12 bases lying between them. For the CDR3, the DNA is TGTGCCAGCAGTTTATCGGGTTCCACTGGCACCGGGGAGCTGTTTTTT. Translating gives CASSLSGSTGTGELFF.

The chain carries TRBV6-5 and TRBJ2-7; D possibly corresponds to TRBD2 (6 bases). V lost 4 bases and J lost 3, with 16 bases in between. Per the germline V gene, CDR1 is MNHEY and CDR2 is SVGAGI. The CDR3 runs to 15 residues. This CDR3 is CASSSPAGSHYEQYF. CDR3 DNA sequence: TGTGCCAGCAGTTCCCCAGCGGGTTCCCACTACGAGCAGTACTTC.

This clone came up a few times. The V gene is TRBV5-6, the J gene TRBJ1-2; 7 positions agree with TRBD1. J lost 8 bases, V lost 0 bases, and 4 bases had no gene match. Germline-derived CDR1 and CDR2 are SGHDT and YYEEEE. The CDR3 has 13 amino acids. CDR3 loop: CASSLALGGGYTF. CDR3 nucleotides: TGTGCCAGCAGCTTGGCCCTAGGGGGCGGCTACACCTTC.

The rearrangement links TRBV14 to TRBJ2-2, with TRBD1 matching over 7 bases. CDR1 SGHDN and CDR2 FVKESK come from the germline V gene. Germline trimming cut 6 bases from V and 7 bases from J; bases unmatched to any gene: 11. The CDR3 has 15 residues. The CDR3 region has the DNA TGTGCCAGCAGACGACAGGGTACGAAGGTCGGGGAGCTGTTTTTT. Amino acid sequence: CASRRQGTKVGELFF.

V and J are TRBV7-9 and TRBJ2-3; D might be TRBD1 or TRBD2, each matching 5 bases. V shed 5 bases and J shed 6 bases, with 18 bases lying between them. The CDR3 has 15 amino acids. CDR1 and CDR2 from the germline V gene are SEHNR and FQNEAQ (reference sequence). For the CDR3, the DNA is TGTGCCAGCAGCCGGGACGCCGGTAGCGTGGATACGCAGTATTTT. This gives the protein CASSRDAGSVDTQYF.

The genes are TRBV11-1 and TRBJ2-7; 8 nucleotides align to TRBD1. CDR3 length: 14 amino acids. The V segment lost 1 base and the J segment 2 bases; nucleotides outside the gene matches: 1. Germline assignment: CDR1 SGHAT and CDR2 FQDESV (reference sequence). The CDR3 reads CASSLDRGTYEQYF. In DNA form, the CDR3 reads TGTGCCAGCAGCTTAGACAGGGGGACCTACGAGCAGTACTTC.

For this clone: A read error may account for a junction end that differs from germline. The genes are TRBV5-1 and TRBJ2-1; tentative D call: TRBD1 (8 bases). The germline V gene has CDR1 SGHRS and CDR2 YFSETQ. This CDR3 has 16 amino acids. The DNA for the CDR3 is TGCGCCAGCAGCTCGTTGCAACAGGGGGGGAAGCGGGCCGCAGTCTTC. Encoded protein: CASSSLQQGGKRAAVF.

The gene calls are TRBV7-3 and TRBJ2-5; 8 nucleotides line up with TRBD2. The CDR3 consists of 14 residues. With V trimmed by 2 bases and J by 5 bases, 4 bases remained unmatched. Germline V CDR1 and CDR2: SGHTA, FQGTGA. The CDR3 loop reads CASSLGGLGETQYF. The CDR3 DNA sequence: TGTGCCAGCAGCTTAGGGGGACTAGGGGAGACCCAGTACTTC. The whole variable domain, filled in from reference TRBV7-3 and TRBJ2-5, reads GAGVSQTPSNKVTEKGKYVELRCDPISGHTALYWYRQSLGQGPEFLIYFQGTGAADDSGLPNDRFFAVRPEGSVSTLKIQRTERGDSAVYLCASSLGGLGETQYFGPGTRLLVL.

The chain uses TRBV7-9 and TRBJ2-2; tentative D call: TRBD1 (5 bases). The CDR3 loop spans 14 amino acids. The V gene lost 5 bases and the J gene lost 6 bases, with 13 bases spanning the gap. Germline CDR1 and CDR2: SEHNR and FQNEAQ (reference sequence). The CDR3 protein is CASSQGAVPGELFF. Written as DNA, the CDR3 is TGTGCCAGCAGCCAAGGGGCCGTCCCCGGGGAGCTGTTTTTT.

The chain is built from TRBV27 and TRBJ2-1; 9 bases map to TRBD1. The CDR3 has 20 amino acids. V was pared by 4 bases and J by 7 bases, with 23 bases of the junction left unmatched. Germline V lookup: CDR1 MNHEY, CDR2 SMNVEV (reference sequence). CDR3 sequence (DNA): TGTGCCAGCAGTTCTGGTGTACAGGGGGCATGGGTGGGAGCAGGTAATGAGCAGTTCTTC. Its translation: CASSSGVQGAWVGAGNEQFF.

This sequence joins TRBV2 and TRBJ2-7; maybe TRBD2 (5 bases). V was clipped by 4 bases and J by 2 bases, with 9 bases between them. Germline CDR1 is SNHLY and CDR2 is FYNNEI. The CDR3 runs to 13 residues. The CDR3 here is CASSGELPYEQYF. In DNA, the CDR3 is TGTGCCAGCAGTGGGGAGCTTCCCTACGAGCAGTACTTC.

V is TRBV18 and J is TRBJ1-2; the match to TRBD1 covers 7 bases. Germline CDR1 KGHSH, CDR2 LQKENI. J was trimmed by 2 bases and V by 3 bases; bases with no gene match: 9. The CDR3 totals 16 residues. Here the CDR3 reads CASSPGFGQENYGYTF. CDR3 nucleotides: TGTGCCAGCTCACCGGGTTTCGGACAGGAAAACTATGGCTACACCTTC.

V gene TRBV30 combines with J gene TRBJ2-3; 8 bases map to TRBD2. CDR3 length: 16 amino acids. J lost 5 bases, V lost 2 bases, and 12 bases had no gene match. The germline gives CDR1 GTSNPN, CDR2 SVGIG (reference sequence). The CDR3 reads CAWSFTSGLVGDTQYF. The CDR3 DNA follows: TGTGCCTGGAGTTTTACTAGCGGCCTAGTGGGAGATACGCAGTATTTT.

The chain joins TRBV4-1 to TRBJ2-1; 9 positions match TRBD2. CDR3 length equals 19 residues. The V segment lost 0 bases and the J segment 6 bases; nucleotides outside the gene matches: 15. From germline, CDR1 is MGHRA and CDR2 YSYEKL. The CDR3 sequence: CASSQDDGYRLTSGNEQFF. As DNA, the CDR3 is TGCGCCAGCAGCCAAGATGATGGATACCGATTGACTAGCGGCAATGAGCAGTTCTTC.

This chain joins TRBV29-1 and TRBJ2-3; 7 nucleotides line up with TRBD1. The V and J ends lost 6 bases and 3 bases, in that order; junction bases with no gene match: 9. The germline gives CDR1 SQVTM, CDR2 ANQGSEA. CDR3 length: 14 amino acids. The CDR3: CSVAGTARTDTQYF. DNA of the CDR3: TGCAGCGTGGCCGGGACAGCGAGAACAGATACGCAGTATTTT.

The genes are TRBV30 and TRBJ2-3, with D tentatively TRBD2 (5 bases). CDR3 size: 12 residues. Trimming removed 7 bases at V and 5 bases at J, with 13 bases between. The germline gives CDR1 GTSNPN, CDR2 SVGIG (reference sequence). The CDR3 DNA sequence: TGTGCCTCTAGCCCATCAGGAGATACGCAGTATTTT. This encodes CASSPSGDTQYF.

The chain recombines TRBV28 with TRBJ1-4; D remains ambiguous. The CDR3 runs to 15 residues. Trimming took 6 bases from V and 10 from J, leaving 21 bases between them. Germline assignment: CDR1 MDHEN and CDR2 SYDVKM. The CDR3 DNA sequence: TGTGCCAGCAGAGCCCCTCAGAGAGGCGGAGGAAAACTGTTTTTT. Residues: CASRAPQRGGGKLFF.

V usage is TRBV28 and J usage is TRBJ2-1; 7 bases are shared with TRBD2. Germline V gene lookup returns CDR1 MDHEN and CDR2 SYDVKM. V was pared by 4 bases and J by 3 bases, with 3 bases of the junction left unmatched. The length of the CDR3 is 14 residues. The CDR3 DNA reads TGTGCCAGCAGTTCCCTAGCGGTCTACAATGAGCAGTTCTTC. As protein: CASSSLAVYNEQFF.

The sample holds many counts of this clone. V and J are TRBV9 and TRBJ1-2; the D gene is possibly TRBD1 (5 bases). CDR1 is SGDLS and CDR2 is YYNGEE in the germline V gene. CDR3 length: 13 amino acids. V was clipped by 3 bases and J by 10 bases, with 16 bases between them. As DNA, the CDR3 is TGTGCCAGCAGCGCCCAACCACAGGAAAACTACACCTTC. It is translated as CASSAQPQENYTF.